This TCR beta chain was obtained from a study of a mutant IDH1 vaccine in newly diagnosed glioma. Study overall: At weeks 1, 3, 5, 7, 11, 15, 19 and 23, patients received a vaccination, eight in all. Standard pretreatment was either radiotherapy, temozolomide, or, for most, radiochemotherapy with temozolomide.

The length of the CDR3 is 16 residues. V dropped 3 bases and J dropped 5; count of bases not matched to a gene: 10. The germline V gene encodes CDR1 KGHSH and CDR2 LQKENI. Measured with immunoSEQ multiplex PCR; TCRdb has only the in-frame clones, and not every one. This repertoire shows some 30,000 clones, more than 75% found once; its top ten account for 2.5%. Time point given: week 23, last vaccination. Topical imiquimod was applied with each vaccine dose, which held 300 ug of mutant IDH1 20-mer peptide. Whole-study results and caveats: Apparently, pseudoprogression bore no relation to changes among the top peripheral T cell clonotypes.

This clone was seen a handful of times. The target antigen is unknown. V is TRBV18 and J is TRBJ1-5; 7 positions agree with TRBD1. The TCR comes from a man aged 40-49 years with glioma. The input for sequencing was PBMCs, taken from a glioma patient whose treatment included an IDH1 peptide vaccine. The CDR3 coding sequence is TGTGCCAGCTCACCCAGGGGGGGACTCCTTGATCAGCCCCAGCATTTT. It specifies CASSPRGGLLDQPQHF. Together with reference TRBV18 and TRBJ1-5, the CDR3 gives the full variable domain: NAGVMQNPRHLVRRRGQEARLRCSPMKGHSHVYWYRQLPEEGLKFMVYLQKENIIDESGMPKERFSAEFPKEGPSILRIQQVVRGDSAAYFCASSPRGGLLDQPQHFGDGTRLSIL.